One T cell receptor beta chain is described in this entry. This entry belongs to a study of CD4 and CD8 cells across lung adenocarcinoma regions. Germline values: CDR1 MNHNS, CDR2 SASEGT. There are 14 residues in the CDR3. Via MiXCR, TCRdb re-called the PCR reads, giving one row per CDR3 protein. The sample holds around 15,000 distinct CDR3 sequences, approximately 50% seen once. Localized lung adenocarcinoma, a non-small cell lung cancer, affected the donors. Specimen: CD8+ T cells from the center of a lung tumor. This clonotype was obtained from a female donor with lung adenocarcinoma. The CD4 and CD8 labels of this study may be unreliable. The chain has TRBV6-1 and TRBJ2-5; 8 positions agree with TRBD1. TRBJ2-7 explains the end of the DNA better; the J call may be wrong. The CDR3 loop reads CASSETDRVYEQYF. The CDR3 nucleotides are TGTGCCAGCAGTGAAACGGACAGGGTTTACGAGCAGTACTTC.